The next 32 T cell receptor beta chains were all read from a single sample in a study of blood T cell repertoires in COVID-19. Profiling relied on immunoSEQ multiplex PCR, and the TCRdb table lists in-frame clones only, not all of them. This repertoire shows about 150,000 clones, 80% to 85% found once; its top ten account for approximately 5.3%. The sample consisted of PBMCs or T cells enriched from blood (not recorded which). The source is a man aged 65 to 79 who had been exposed to COVID-19.

The CDR3 reads CASSLGTSGEQYF. The CDR3 DNA sequence: TGTGCCAGTAGCCTTGGGACTTCTGGCGAGCAGTACTTC. The chain is built from TRBV19 and TRBJ2-7; D is possibly TRBD2 (6 bases). The ends were cut back, 6 bases at V and 6 bases at J, with 15 bases in the middle. The CDR3 length is 13 residues. Germline lookup yields CDR1 LNHDA and CDR2 SQIVND (reference sequence). The entire variable domain, with the rest obtained from reference TRBV19 and TRBJ2-7, is as follows: DGGITQSPKYLFRKEGQNVTLSCEQNLNHDAMYWYRQDPGQGLRLIYYSQIVNDFQKGDIAEGYSVSREKKESFPLTVTSAQKNPTAFYLCASSLGTSGEQYFGPGTRLTVT.

This chain links TRBV28 with TRBJ2-3; TRBD1 might be the D (6 bases). The V end lost 4 bases, the J end lost 3 bases, and 14 bases lay between the germline ends. The CDR3 is made up of 15 amino acids. CDR1 MDHEN and CDR2 SYDVKM come from the germline V gene. The CDR3 reads CASSSRARGTDTQYF. CDR3 in DNA: TGTGCCAGCAGTTCTAGAGCGAGGGGGACAGATACGCAGTATTTT.

The V call is TRBV7-6, the J call TRBJ1-1; D ambiguous. The V end was cut by 5 bases, the J end by 4 bases, with 11 bases between. Germline V lookup: CDR1 SGHVS, CDR2 FNYEAQ. The CDR3 spans 13 residues. The CDR3 DNA reads TGTGCCAGCAGCCCCGCCCCGAGCACTGAAGCTTTCTTT. Translating it yields CASSPAPSTEAFF.

A single count supports this clone. The chain carries TRBV6-2 or TRBV6-3 and TRBJ1-1, with 12 bases fitting TRBD1. The germline V gene encodes CDR1 MNHEY and CDR2 SVGEGT. Trimming removed 5 bases from V and 6 bases from J; junction bases left unmatched: 10. The CDR3 has 16 residues. In DNA, the CDR3 is TGTGCCAGCAGTACGGGACAGGGGGCGGAGGGTGCTGAAGCTTTCTTT. Translated: CASSTGQGAEGAEAFF.

The chain links TRBV24-1 to TRBJ2-5; 7 positions match TRBD1. Trimming took 3 bases from V and 1 from J; bases not matched to a gene: 13. The CDR3 runs 18 residues. Germline values: CDR1 KGHDR, CDR2 SFDVKD. CDR3 amino acids: CATSDGLRDSAFQETQYF. The CDR3 DNA is TGTGCCACCAGTGATGGGCTTCGGGACAGCGCCTTCCAAGAGACCCAGTACTTC.

The CDR3 loop reads CASSSPNYNEQFF. DNA for the CDR3: TGTGCCAGTAGTTCTCCTAACTACAATGAGCAGTTCTTC. The J gene is TRBJ2-1, the V gene TRBV19; unclear D gene. The germline V and J ends were trimmed by 5 bases and 3 bases, with 8 bases remaining between them. CDR1 and CDR2 from the germline V gene are LNHDA and SQIVND (reference sequence). The CDR3 loop spans 13 amino acids. Full variable domain (missing parts from reference TRBV19 and TRBJ2-1): DGGITQSPKYLFRKEGQNVTLSCEQNLNHDAMYWYRQDPGQGLRLIYYSQIVNDFQKGDIAEGYSVSREKKESFPLTVTSAQKNPTAFYLCASSSPNYNEQFFGPGTRLTVL.

This rearrangement joins TRBV6-5 to TRBJ2-7, with D possibly TRBD1 on 6 matching bases. CDR3 length: 14 amino acids. The germline V gene has CDR1 MNHEY and CDR2 SVGAGI. Trimming took off 5 bases at V and 6 bases at J, with 17 bases between the two ends. The CDR3 spells CASSITRGGSEQYF. As DNA, the CDR3 is TGTGCCAGCAGTATCACCCGAGGGGGAAGCGAGCAGTACTTC.

The chain is built from TRBV5-1 and TRBJ2-3, with 11 bases that match TRBD2. This CDR3 comprises 16 residues. With V trimmed by 4 bases and J by 0 bases, 4 bases remained unmatched. The germline CDR1 and CDR2 sequences are SGHRS and YFSETQ. The CDR3 nucleotides read TGCGCCAGCAGCACGGGGACTAGCGGTAGCACAGATACGCAGTATTTT. Protein: CASSTGTSGSTDTQYF.

The chain combines TRBV7-2 with TRBJ2-3, with 7 bases that match TRBD2. The CDR3 loop spans 16 amino acids. Trimming at V came to 5 bases and at J to 2 bases, leaving 10 bases not matched to a gene. Germline CDR1 is SGHTA and CDR2 is FQGNSA. The CDR3 DNA is TGTGCCAGCAGCCCGAACGGGGCGGGAGCCACAGATACGCAGTATTTT. Translated: CASSPNGAGATDTQYF.

This clone was seen more than once but under ten times. This chain joins TRBV7-9 and TRBJ2-3; D unresolved. V was shortened by 2 bases and J by 2 bases, with 8 bases between the two germline ends. The CDR3 sequence is 14 residues long. Germline V gives CDR1 SEHNR, CDR2 FQNEAQ (reference sequence). The CDR3 loop reads CASSLNTNTDTQYF. Here the CDR3 DNA reads TGTGCCAGCAGCTTAAACACCAACACAGATACGCAGTATTTT.

The J gene is TRBJ1-2, the V gene TRBV28, with TRBD1 matching 8 bases. Germline V gives CDR1 MDHEN, CDR2 SYDVKM. V shed 4 bases and J 8 bases; nucleotides not matched to a gene: 9. The CDR3 is made up of 14 amino acids. The CDR3 region is CASSSARTGNGYTF. CDR3 bases: TGTGCCAGCAGTTCCGCCCGGACAGGGAACGGCTACACCTTC.

V usage is TRBV6-4 and J usage is TRBJ1-2; 9 bases align to TRBD1. CDR1 is MRHNA and CDR2 is SNTAGT in the germline V gene. Trimming cost V 4 bases and J 5 bases; bases outside gene matches: 5. The CDR3 runs 14 residues. The CDR3 DNA is TGTGCCAGCAGTGTCTCACAGGGGGCATATGGCTACACCTTC. Translated: CASSVSQGAYGYTF.

V and J are TRBV28 and TRBJ2-5; 11 nucleotides agree with TRBD2. This CDR3 contains 17 residues. Germline V gene data show CDR1 as MDHEN and CDR2 as SYDVKM. The trim removed 7 bases at V and 4 bases at J, leaving 14 bases unmatched. The CDR3 nucleotides are TGTGCCAGCACCCTTCTAGCGGGAGGTGCGTTTGGAGAGACCCAGTACTTC. Translation: CASTLLAGGAFGETQYF.

The chain has TRBV24-1 and TRBJ2-5; a weak D match, TRBD1 (6 bases). CDR3 size: 15 residues. The V end lost 4 bases, the J end lost 4 bases, and 15 bases lay between the germline ends. Germline V gene lookup returns CDR1 KGHDR and CDR2 SFDVKD. CDR3 nucleotide sequence: TGTGCCACCAGTGACGCAGCGCCCAGGGGAGAGACCCAGTACTTC. The encoded protein is CATSDAAPRGETQYF.

V is TRBV5-6 and J is TRBJ2-5, with D maybe TRBD2 (5 bases). Germline lookup yields CDR1 SGHDT and CDR2 YYEEEE. The length of the CDR3 is 13 residues. V was trimmed by 5 bases and J by 5 bases, leaving 13 bases between them. The CDR3 spells CASRVTSGETQYF. The CDR3 DNA is TGTGCCAGCAGGGTAACTAGTGGCGAGACCCAGTACTTC.

The chain uses TRBV3-1 (or the pseudogene TRBV3-2) and TRBJ1-2; D gene ambiguous. The CDR3 spans 13 residues. V lost 7 bases and J 5 bases, leaving 14 bases between the germline ends. The germline gives CDR1 LGHDT, CDR2 YNNKEL (reference sequence). The CDR3 DNA sequence: TGTGCCAGCACCAAAGGTGGAGCGTATGGCTACACCTTC. This codes for CASTKGGAYGYTF.

This clone has more than one count but fewer than ten. The chain combines TRBV19 with TRBJ1-1, with a tentative D call TRBD1 (6 bases). This CDR3 has 16 residues. Trimming took off 8 bases at V and 6 bases at J, with 25 bases between the two ends. From germline, CDR1 is LNHDA and CDR2 SQIVND (reference sequence). CDR3 sequence: CASADEYRAAGAEAFF. The CDR3 DNA follows: TGTGCCAGTGCTGACGAGTACAGGGCCGCGGGTGCTGAAGCTTTCTTT.

This clone was picked up one time. The chain's CDR3 is CASPKTGAGGSGELFF. CDR3 nucleotide sequence: TGTGCCAGCCCAAAAACAGGAGCGGGAGGATCCGGGGAGCTGTTTTTT. The V call is TRBV18, the J call TRBJ2-2; 9 bases agree with TRBD2. Trimming took 8 bases from V and 6 from J; bases not matched to a gene: 13. This CDR3 is built from 16 residues. The V gene's germline CDR1 is KGHSH and CDR2 LQKENI.

The chain uses TRBV11-2 and TRBJ1-4; no clear D. The CDR3 runs to 13 residues. V was clipped by 1 base and J by 8 bases, with 8 bases between them. The germline V gene encodes CDR1 SGHAT and CDR2 FQNNGV. CDR3 sequence (DNA): TGTGCCAGCAGCTTAGGTGCGGGGGAAAAACTGTTTTTT. Amino acid sequence: CASSLGAGEKLFF.

This rearrangement joins TRBV7-2 to TRBJ1-1, with a possible D match to TRBD1 (6 bases). Trimming cost V 5 bases and J 5 bases, with 18 bases left between them. CDR3 length: 15 amino acids. Germline V gives CDR1 SGHTA, CDR2 FQGNSA. Here the CDR3 DNA reads TGTGCCAGCAGCCCCCCAAACAGGGCATGGACTGAAGCTTTCTTT. Its translation: CASSPPNRAWTEAFF.

The chain links TRBV6-5 to TRBJ1-2; no definite D call. With 4 bases removed from V and 4 bases from J, the gap between germline ends came to 7 bases. The CDR3 contains 12 residues. CDR1 MNHEY and CDR2 SVGAGI come from the germline V gene. The CDR3: CASSSPSYGYTF. The CDR3 coding sequence is TGTGCCAGCAGTTCCCCCTCCTATGGCTACACCTTC.

The chain recombines TRBV7-3 with TRBJ2-1; D gene unclear. Germline CDR1 is SGHTA and CDR2 is FQGTGA. This CDR3 region has 15 residues. V gave up 2 bases and J gave up 0 bases, with 8 bases separating them. The CDR3 bases are TGTGCCAGCAGCTTAGACTCTAGCTCCTACAATGAGCAGTTCTTC. As protein: CASSLDSSSYNEQFF.

The V call is TRBV7-2, the J call TRBJ1-3; no firm D call. The CDR3 length is 13 residues. Germline V gene data show CDR1 as SGHTA and CDR2 as FQGNSA. V was clipped by 5 bases and J by 3 bases, with 8 bases between them. The CDR3 DNA reads as TGTGCCAGCAGCGTCGCAGATGGAAACACCATATATTTT. Protein: CASSVADGNTIYF.

The chain has TRBV6-5 and TRBJ2-1, with TRBD1 matching 7 bases. This CDR3 contains 15 residues. V dropped 6 bases and J dropped 2; count of bases not matched to a gene: 7. Germline CDR1 MNHEY, CDR2 SVGAGI. This chain's CDR3 is CASRRDRQTYNEQFF. CDR3 bases: TGTGCCAGCAGGAGGGACAGACAAACCTACAATGAGCAGTTCTTC.

This clone was seen a few times. V usage is TRBV2 and J usage is TRBJ1-1; perhaps TRBD1 as D (6 bases). Germline V CDR1 and CDR2: SNHLY, FYNNEI. Trimming stripped 2 bases from V and 1 base from J, with 14 bases between. CDR3 length: 16 residues. CDR3 protein: CASSESPGAWNTEAFF. CDR3 nucleotide sequence: TGTGCCAGCAGTGAAAGCCCAGGGGCATGGAACACTGAAGCTTTCTTT.

The chain employs TRBV25-1 and TRBJ2-1; D is unresolved. CDR3 length: 11 amino acids. Germline assignment: CDR1 MGHDK and CDR2 SYGVNS. With 8 bases removed from V and 4 bases from J, the gap between germline ends came to 6 bases. CDR3 region: CASSVYNEQFF. The CDR3 DNA sequence: TGTGCCAGCTCGGTTTACAATGAGCAGTTCTTC.

The chain recombines TRBV28 with TRBJ2-3; D unresolved. There are 14 residues in the CDR3. Germline-derived CDR1 and CDR2 are MDHEN and SYDVKM. V shed 4 bases and J shed 2 bases, with 10 bases lying between them. The CDR3 nucleotides are TGTGCCAGCAGTTCCCCAAGCAACACAGATACGCAGTATTTT. This gives the protein CASSSPSNTDTQYF.

The rearrangement uses TRBV19 and TRBJ2-5; D perhaps matches TRBD2 (5 bases). The CDR3 length is 13 residues. V was clipped by 6 bases and J by 5 bases, with 13 bases between them. In germline, CDR1 is LNHDA, CDR2 SQIVND (reference sequence). CDR3 sequence: CASSRGLIETQYF. As DNA, the CDR3 is TGTGCCAGTAGCAGAGGACTCATCGAGACCCAGTACTTC. Full variable domain (missing parts from reference TRBV19 and TRBJ2-5): DGGITQSPKYLFRKEGQNVTLSCEQNLNHDAMYWYRQDPGQGLRLIYYSQIVNDFQKGDIAEGYSVSREKKESFPLTVTSAQKNPTAFYLCASSRGLIETQYFGPGTRLLVL.

The rearrangement links TRBV4-3 to TRBJ2-2, with a tentative D call TRBD1 (6 bases). V lost 4 bases, J lost 4 bases, and 13 bases lay in between. CDR1 LGHNA and CDR2 YSLEER come from the germline V gene. CDR3 size: 15 residues. The CDR3 sequence: CASSLFTGFTGELFF. The CDR3, as DNA: TGCGCCAGCAGCCTCTTTACAGGGTTCACCGGGGAGCTGTTTTTT.

V is TRBV6-5 and J is TRBJ1-1; 8 nucleotides align to TRBD1. Germline V gene lookup returns CDR1 MNHEY and CDR2 SVGAGI. The V and J ends lost 2 bases and 2 bases, in that order; junction bases with no gene match: 1. The CDR3 extends over 14 amino acids. The CDR3 DNA reads TGTGCCAGCAGTTACGACAGGGGAAACACTGAAGCTTTCTTT. It yields the protein CASSYDRGNTEAFF.

This chain links TRBV5-5 with TRBJ2-7, with 7 nucleotides matching TRBD1. Germline lookup yields CDR1 SGHKS and CDR2 YYEKEE (reference sequence). This CDR3 contains 15 residues. V gave up 0 bases and J gave up 3 bases; unmatched junction bases: 6. The CDR3 DNA follows: TGTGCCAGCAGCTTGGGGCAGGGGGAATACTACGAGCAGTACTTC. Translation: CASSLGQGEYYEQYF.

This rearrangement joins TRBV6-5 to TRBJ2-7; 9 bases are a match to TRBD2. Unmatched junction bases numbered 10, after V lost 5 bases and J lost 5 bases. The CDR3 covers 15 residues. CDR1 and CDR2 (germline): MNHEY, SVGAGI. In DNA form, the CDR3 reads TGTGCCAGCAGTCTCCGGGCGGGAGGGCCTCACGAGCAGTACTTC. Protein product: CASSLRAGGPHEQYF.